This T cell receptor (beta chain) was identified in a study of CD8 T cells in Susac syndrome. TCR beta sequencing was performed on blood CD8+ and CD4+ T cells. Treatment-naive patients with stable or active relapsing-remitting disease served as multiple sclerosis controls. Purification of the CD8+ and CD4+ T cells relied on negative isolation, and TEMRA cells underwent FACS enrichment. V lost 6 bases and J lost 0, with 15 bases in between. The CDR3 extends over 15 amino acids. Germline CDR1 DFQATT, CDR2 SNEGSKA (reference sequence). After extraction with the RNeasy kit, roughly 0.5 to 1 ug of the RNA was reverse transcribed using random hexamers. The CDR3 of TCR beta was amplified by immunoSEQ multiplex PCR across 54 Vbeta and 13 Jbeta. TCRdb re-called the immunoSEQ multiplex PCR reads with MiXCR, one entry per CDR3 protein. Of about 250,000 distinct CDR3 sequences listed, just over 90% were seen once; the top ten hold 0.06% to 0.08%.

The sequencing input was CD4+ T cells from PBMCs. The V call is TRBV20-1, the J call TRBJ2-1, with a tentative D call TRBD2 (6 bases). The TCR comes from a human donor with multiple sclerosis. CDR3 in DNA: TGCAGTGCAAGGGACTGGACCAGCTCCTACAATGAGCAGTTCTTC. Encoded protein: CSARDWTSSYNEQFF.